This record looks at one T cell receptor beta chain sequence and its context. Its antigen is currently unknown. Germline V CDR1 and CDR2: KGHSH, LQKENI. CDR3 length: 17 residues. The J segment lost 6 bases and the V segment lost 6 bases, leaving 12 bases of the junction unmatched. The data were taken from a study of OX40 agonist ivuxolimab in advanced cancers. Study-wide background: Treatment received earlier with anti-PD-1, anti-PD-L1 or anti-CTLA-4 agents was allowed, and more than 35% had some. Findings of the study overall: Nonresponders, in some cases, also had low normalized T-cell clonal expansion. Among expanded peripheral T cells, antigen specificity went undetermined.

The investigators sampled blood at baseline, at cycle 4 day 1, and at cycle 7 day 1. The method was immunoSEQ multiplex PCR; TCRdb's version includes in-frame clones alone and lacks a portion of them. Among more than 65,000 clones, 89% were seen once, and the ten largest hold approximately 0.38%. This material consisted of CD4+ or CD8+ T cells sorted from blood, taken in a trial of the OX40 agonist ivuxolimab. This chain uses TRBV18 with TRBJ2-1; 12 bases match TRBD2. The TCR originated in an adult with an advanced solid tumor such as melanoma, head and neck, liver or kidney cancer. In DNA form, the CDR3 reads TGTGCCAGCTCGGTCGGCCTTACGACTAGCGGGAGCAATGAGCAGTTCTTC. Amino acid sequence: CASSVGLTTSGSNEQFF.